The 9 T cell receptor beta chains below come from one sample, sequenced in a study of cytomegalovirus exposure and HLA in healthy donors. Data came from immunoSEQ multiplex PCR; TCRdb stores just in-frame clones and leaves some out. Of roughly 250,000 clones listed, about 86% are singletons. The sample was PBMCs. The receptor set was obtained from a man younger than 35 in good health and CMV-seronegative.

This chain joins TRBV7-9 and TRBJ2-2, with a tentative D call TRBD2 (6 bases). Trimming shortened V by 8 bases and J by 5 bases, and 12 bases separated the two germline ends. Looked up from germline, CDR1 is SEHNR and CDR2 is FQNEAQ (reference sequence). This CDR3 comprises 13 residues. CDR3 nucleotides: TGTGCCAGCCGGGGGACTCAAACCGGGGAGCTGTTTTTT. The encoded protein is CASRGTQTGELFF.

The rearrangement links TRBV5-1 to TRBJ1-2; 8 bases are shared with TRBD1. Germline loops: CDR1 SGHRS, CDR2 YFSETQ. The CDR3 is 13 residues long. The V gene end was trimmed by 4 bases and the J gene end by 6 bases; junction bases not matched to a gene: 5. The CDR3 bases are TGCGCCAGCAGCCCCGGACAGGGACATGGCTACACCTTC. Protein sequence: CASSPGQGHGYTF.

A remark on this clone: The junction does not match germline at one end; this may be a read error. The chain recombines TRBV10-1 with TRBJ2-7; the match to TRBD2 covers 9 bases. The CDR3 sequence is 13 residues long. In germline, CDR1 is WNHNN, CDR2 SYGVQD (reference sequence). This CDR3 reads CASRGTSSDEQYF. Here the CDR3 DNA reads TGCGCCAGCAGAGGGACTAGCTCCGACGAGCAGTACTTC.

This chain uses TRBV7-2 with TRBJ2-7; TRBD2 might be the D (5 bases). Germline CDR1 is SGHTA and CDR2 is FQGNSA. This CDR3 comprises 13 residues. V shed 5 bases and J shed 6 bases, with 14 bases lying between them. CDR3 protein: CASSRRREGEQYF. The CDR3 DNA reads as TGTGCCAGCAGCCGACGACGGGAAGGCGAGCAGTACTTC.

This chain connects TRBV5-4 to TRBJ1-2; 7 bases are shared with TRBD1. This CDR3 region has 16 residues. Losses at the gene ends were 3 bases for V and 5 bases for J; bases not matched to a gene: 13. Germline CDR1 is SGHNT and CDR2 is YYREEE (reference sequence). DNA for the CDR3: TGTGCCAGCAGCTCCCCACAAACAGGGGCGGGTTATGGCTACACCTTC. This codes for CASSSPQTGAGYGYTF.

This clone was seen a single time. As DNA, the CDR3 is TGCGCCAGCAGCCAAGATCGGGGGGAAGAGACCCAGTACTTC. It codes for CASSQDRGEETQYF. This chain connects TRBV4-3 to TRBJ2-5, with 7 bases fitting TRBD2. The trim removed 0 bases at V and 3 bases at J, leaving 1 base unmatched. Germline V gives CDR1 LGHNA, CDR2 YSLEER. This CDR3 comprises 14 residues.

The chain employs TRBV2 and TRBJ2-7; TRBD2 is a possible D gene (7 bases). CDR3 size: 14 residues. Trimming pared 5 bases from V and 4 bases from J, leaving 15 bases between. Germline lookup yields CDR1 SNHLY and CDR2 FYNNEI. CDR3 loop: CASSWEGGVYEQYF. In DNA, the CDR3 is TGTGCCAGCAGTTGGGAGGGGGGGGTTTACGAGCAGTACTTC.

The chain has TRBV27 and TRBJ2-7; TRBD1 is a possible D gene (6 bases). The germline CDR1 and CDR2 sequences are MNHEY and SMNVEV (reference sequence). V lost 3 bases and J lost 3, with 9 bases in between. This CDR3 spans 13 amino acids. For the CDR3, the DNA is TGTGCCAGCAGTTTTGGGGACAACTACGAGCAGTACTTC. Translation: CASSFGDNYEQYF.

The CDR3 is CASSPRTGNGYEQYF. CDR3 DNA: TGTGCCAGCAGCCCCCGGACAGGGAACGGTTACGAGCAGTACTTC. The chain links TRBV7-2 to TRBJ2-7; 8 bases are a match to TRBD1. Germline V CDR1 and CDR2: SGHTA, FQGNSA. CDR3 size: 15 residues. V trimming: 5 bases; J trimming: 4 bases; junction bases outside the gene matches: 10.